These T cell receptor beta chains were read from a single sample in a study of CD8+CD57+ T cells in acquired aplastic anemia. MiXCR was run by TCRdb on the reads, yielding one entry per CDR3 protein. Of over 150,000 distinct CDR3 sequences detected, 45% to 60% appear once; the ten largest clones hold 10% to 15%. Sequences were obtained from sorted CD4+, CD8+, or CD8+CD57+ T cells (not recorded which) from PBMCs. These receptors all stem from a human donor with aplastic anemia. CDR3s include the opening cysteine and the closing phenylalanine or tryptophan. D genes are given only for firm matches. The size entry is marked missing in some rows and otherwise reads once, few, many or a size class.

abundance	v_gene	len	d_gene	j_gene	CDR3aa	CDR3nt
NA	TRBV6-4	15	NA	TRBJ1-4	CASSVNMGTNEKLFF	TGTGCCAGCAGTGTAAATATGGGAACTAATGAAAAACTGTTTTTT
many	TRBV9	14	NA	TRBJ2-3	CASSGGAGTDTQYF	TGTGCCAGCAGCGGCGGGGCCGGCACAGATACGCAGTATTTT
NA	TRBV2	14	TRBD1	TRBJ2-7	CASSHRTGIYEQYF	TGTGCCAGCAGTCATAGGACAGGGATCTACGAGCAGTACTTC
NA	TRBV7-8	15	TRBD1	TRBJ1-5	CASSRQGWTNQPQHF	TGTGCCAGCAGTCGACAGGGGTGGACCAATCAGCCCCAGCATTTT
NA	TRBV20-1	13	NA	TRBJ1-2	CSARVTLVYGYTF	TGCAGTGCTAGAGTAACCCTCGTCTATGGCTACACCTTC
NA	TRBV2	15	NA	TRBJ2-7	CASSEGPSSSYEQYF	TGTGCCAGCAGTGAAGGGCCATCGAGCTCCTACGAGCAGTACTTC
many	TRBV19	15	NA	TRBJ2-5	CASSNSLGARETQYF	TGTGCCAGTAGTAACAGTCTTGGGGCACGAGAGACCCAGTACTTC
NA	TRBV18	13	NA	TRBJ1-1	CASSPATSTEAFF	TGTGCCAGCTCACCCGCAACAAGCACTGAAGCTTTCTTT
NA	TRBV24-1	16	NA	TRBJ2-7	CATSDLGGEGRVEQYF	TGTGCCACCAGTGATTTAGGGGGGGAGGGGAGGGTCGAGCAGTACTTC
few	TRBV20-1	15	TRBD2	TRBJ2-6	CSVGLAGSGANVLTF	TGCAGTGTCGGACTAGCTGGCTCTGGGGCCAACGTCCTGACTTTC
NA	TRBV10-3	15	NA	TRBJ1-6	CAISEQGQRSSPLHF	TGTGCCATCAGTGAACAAGGACAGCGGAGTTCACCCCTCCACTTT
many	TRBV5-1	15	NA	TRBJ2-7	CASSRQGMELYEQYF	TGCGCCAGCAGCCGCCAGGGGATGGAGCTCTACGAGCAGTACTTC
NA	TRBV15	16	TRBD1	TRBJ2-7	CATSRDQGQGAYEQYF	TGTGCCACCAGCAGAGATCAGGGACAGGGGGCTTACGAGCAGTACTTC
NA	TRBV5-6	14	NA	TRBJ2-7	CASSSTGSSYEQYF	TGTGCCAGCAGCTCAACAGGAAGCTCCTACGAGCAGTACTTC
NA	TRBV12-3/TRBV12-4	14	NA	TRBJ1-1	CASSAGQVNTEAFF	TGTGCCAGCAGTGCTGGACAAGTGAACACTGAAGCTTTCTTT
NA	TRBV10-3	11	NA	TRBJ2-5	CAISEGETQYF	TGTGCCATCAGTGAGGGGGAGACCCAGTACTTC
NA	TRBV25-1	13	NA	TRBJ2-2	CASSERAAGELFF	TGTGCCAGCAGTGAACGGGCAGCCGGGGAGCTGTTTTTT
many	TRBV9	14	NA	TRBJ2-7	CASSAGDKYYEQYF	TGTGCCAGCAGCGCGGGGGACAAATACTACGAGCAGTACTTC
once	TRBV24-1	15	NA	TRBJ2-1	CATSEFQGGTDTQFF	TGTGCCACCAGTGAATTCCAGGGAGGCACAGATACGCAGTTCTTC
many	TRBV19	15	TRBD1	TRBJ2-7	CASSPGQGPSYEQYF	TGTGCCAGTAGTCCGGGACAGGGACCCTCCTACGAGCAGTACTTC
NA	TRBV3-1	14	NA	TRBJ2-3	CASSHMTGTNTQYF	TGTGCCAGCAGCCATATGACAGGAACTAATACGCAGTATTTT
NA	TRBV3-1	16	TRBD1	TRBJ2-7	CASSVAWTGSRDEQYF	TGTGCCAGCAGCGTAGCGTGGACAGGGAGTAGGGACGAGCAGTACTTC
many	TRBV5-1	15	NA	TRBJ2-2	CASSPTAGNTGELFF	TGCGCCAGCAGCCCCACGGCAGGGAACACCGGGGAGCTGTTTTTT
many	TRBV24-1	15	TRBD2	TRBJ2-2	CATARTSGGSGELFF	TGTGCCACCGCTCGGACTAGCGGGGGGAGCGGGGAGCTGTTTTTT
many	TRBV7-2	17	NA	TRBJ2-5	CASSLRTTGIMQETQYF	TGTGCCAGCAGCTTACGGACTACGGGGATAATGCAAGAGACCCAGTACTTC
NA	TRBV3-1	13	NA	TRBJ1-6	CASRGVDNSPLHF	TGTGCCAGCAGGGGTGTGGATAATTCACCCCTCCACTTT
NA	TRBV6-2/TRBV6-3	20	NA	TRBJ2-6	CASSYSFLGELSAGANVLTF	TGTGCCAGCAGTTACTCTTTTCTGGGGGAATTGTCGGCTGGGGCCAACGTCCTGACTTTC
NA	TRBV10-3	15	TRBD1	TRBJ2-1	CAISEIRADPQGEFF	TGTGCCATCAGTGAGATCAGGGCGGACCCACAGGGGGAGTTCTTC
NA	TRBV29-1	12	NA	TRBJ2-5	CSVEGSQETQYF	TGCAGCGTGGAGGGGTCCCAAGAGACCCAGTACTTC
NA	TRBV20-1	14	TRBD2	TRBJ2-7	CSAPLAGGLREQYF	TGCAGTGCACCACTAGCGGGAGGGTTGCGAGAGCAGTACTTC
few	TRBV15	16	NA	TRBJ2-1	CATSRERPGSYNEQFF	TGTGCCACCAGCAGAGAGCGCCCGGGATCCTACAATGAGCAGTTCTTC
NA	TRBV20-1	13	NA	TRBJ2-3	CSARGRGVDTQYF	TGCAGTGCTAGAGGCCGAGGGGTGGATACGCAGTATTTT
NA	TRBV20-1	13	TRBD1	TRBJ2-7	CSAPVGRGLEQYF	TGCAGTGCTCCCGTTGGCAGGGGGCTGGAGCAGTACTTC
NA	TRBV10-3	16	TRBD2	TRBJ2-7	CAISARGLAATYEQYF	TGTGCCATCAGTGCCCGCGGACTAGCGGCAACCTACGAGCAGTACTTC
many	TRBV5-1	15	NA	TRBJ1-3	CASSLAASSGNTIYF	TGCGCCAGCAGCTTGGCGGCCAGCTCTGGAAACACCATATATTTT
NA	TRBV29-1	12	NA	TRBJ1-5	CSGSPVDQPQHF	TGCAGCGGTTCTCCGGTCGATCAGCCCCAGCATTTT
NA	TRBV27	13	NA	TRBJ2-7	CASSQGGNYEQYF	TGTGCCAGCTCCCAGGGGGGGAACTACGAGCAGTACTTC
NA	TRBV19	12	NA	TRBJ2-5	CASRLESQPQYF	TGTGCCAGCAGGCTCGAGAGTCAGCCCCAGTACTTC
NA	TRBV7-9	12	TRBD1	TRBJ1-4	CASSLGQGKLFF	TGTGCCAGCAGCTTAGGACAGGGAAAACTGTTTTTT
NA	TRBV20-1	14	NA	TRBJ1-5	CSALHGPGPQPQHF	TGCAGTGCTCTACATGGGCCAGGCCCCCAGCCCCAGCATTTT
many	TRBV15	19	TRBD2	TRBJ2-1	CATSRDSRRGGLPYNEQFF	TGTGCCACCAGCAGAGATTCACGGCGGGGGGGCCTTCCGTACAATGAGCAGTTCTTC
NA	TRBV4-3	15	TRBD2	TRBJ2-7	CASSQGAGGPGEQYF	TGCGCCAGCAGCCAAGGAGCGGGGGGGCCGGGCGAGCAGTACTTC
few	TRBV9	17	TRBD1	TRBJ1-1	CASSLGAGGGMNTEAFF	TGTGCCAGCAGCCTGGGGGCAGGGGGGGGGATGAACACTGAAGCTTTCTTT
NA	TRBV5-1	13	NA	TRBJ2-5	CASTTRSGETQYF	TGCGCCAGCACCACACGGAGCGGAGAGACCCAGTACTTC
NA	TRBV7-2	15	TRBD1	TRBJ1-2	CASSSRGQGADGYTF	TGTGCCAGCAGCTCAAGGGGTCAGGGGGCGGATGGCTACACCTTC
NA	TRBV2	15	NA	TRBJ1-2	CASSSVREPRYGYTF	TGTGCCAGCAGCTCTGTAAGGGAGCCAAGGTATGGCTACACCTTC
many	TRBV7-2	15	NA	TRBJ2-3	CASSTAAGTTDTQYF	TGTGCCAGCAGCACCGCAGCGGGGACAACAGATACGCAGTATTTT
NA	TRBV29-1	10	TRBD1	TRBJ2-7	CSANRGEQYF	TGCAGCGCCAACAGGGGAGAGCAGTACTTC
many	TRBV24-1	15	NA	TRBJ2-3	CATSVHGTSTDTQYF	TGTGCCACCAGTGTGCACGGGACTAGCACAGATACGCAGTATTTT
NA	TRBV2	14	TRBD1	TRBJ1-6	CASRSGTGNSPLRF	TGTGCCAGCAGGTCCGGGACAGGGAATTCACCCCTCCGCTTT
NA	TRBV20-1	13	NA	TRBJ2-7	CSARGGFSYEQYF	TGCAGTGCTAGAGGGGGGTTCTCCTACGAGCAGTACTTC
many	TRBV19	14	NA	TRBJ2-5	CASSIGTDQETQYF	TGTGCCAGTAGTATAGGGACAGATCAAGAGACCCAGTACTTC